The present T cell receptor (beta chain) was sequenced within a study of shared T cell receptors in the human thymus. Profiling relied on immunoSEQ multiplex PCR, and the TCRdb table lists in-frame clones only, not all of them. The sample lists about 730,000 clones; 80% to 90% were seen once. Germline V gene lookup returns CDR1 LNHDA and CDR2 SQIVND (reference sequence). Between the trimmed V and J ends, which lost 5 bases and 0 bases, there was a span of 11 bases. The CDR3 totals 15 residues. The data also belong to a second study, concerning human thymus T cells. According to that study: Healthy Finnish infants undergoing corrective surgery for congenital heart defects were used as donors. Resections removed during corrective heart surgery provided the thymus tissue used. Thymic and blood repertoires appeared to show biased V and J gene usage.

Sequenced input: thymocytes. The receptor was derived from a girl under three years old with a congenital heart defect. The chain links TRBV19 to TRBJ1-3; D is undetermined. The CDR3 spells CASSPPGCSGNTIYF. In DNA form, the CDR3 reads TGTGCCAGTAGTCCTCCGGGTTGCTCTGGAAACACCATATATTTT.